The 5 T cell receptor beta chains listed next were all sequenced from one sample in a study of post-analysis software for immune sequencing data. Study-wide points: Several TRBV segments were more frequent in patients than controls; TRBV5-6, TRBV5-1 and TRBV20-1 belonged to this group.

The authors incorporated unique molecular identifiers into the TCR beta cDNA libraries. TCRdb re-called the PCR reads through MiXCR, storing one row per CDR3 protein. The sample has around 260,000 distinct CDR3 sequences; roughly a third are singletons. Their target antigens are unknown. Sample: blood. All receptors derive from a girl between 5 and 17 years old with multiple sclerosis.

With regard to this clonotype: A much larger clone sits a single nucleotide away, making a read error possible. This chain links TRBV20-1 with TRBJ2-3; possible D gene TRBD1, 6 bases. The CDR3 is 13 residues long. CDR1 and CDR2 (germline): DFQATT, SNEGSKA (reference sequence). The CDR3 DNA follows: TGCAGTGCTAGCATCTCAGGGGTAGATATGCAGTATTTT. Its translation is CSASISGVDMQYF.

As concerns this clonotype: Just one base apart from a much larger clone, this may be a read error. The gene calls are TRBV5-1 and TRBJ1-2; the match to TRBD1 covers 8 bases. The CDR3 sequence is 15 residues long. Germline trimming cut 3 bases from V and 2 bases from J; bases unmatched to any gene: 6. The germline V gene encodes CDR1 SGHRS and CDR2 YFSETQ. The CDR3 loop reads CASSWGGQANYGYTF. As DNA, the CDR3 is TGCGCCAGCAGCTGGGGGGGACAGGCAAACTATGGCTACACCTTC.

Concerning this clonotype itself: Germline and junction disagree at one end, which may indicate a read error. In DNA form, the CDR3 reads TGTGCCAGCAGTCAAGGGACCGGGGAGCGGTTTTTT. Its protein product is CASSQGTGERFF. The chain is built from TRBV12-3 or TRBV12-4 and TRBJ2-2, with D perhaps TRBD1 or TRBD2 (5 bases each). CDR3 length: 12 residues.

This clonotype was recorded at least ten times. V and J are TRBV5-1 and TRBJ2-5; a possible D gene is TRBD1 (6 bases). Trimming pared 6 bases from V and 5 bases from J, leaving 17 bases between. The CDR3 runs 14 residues. Germline V gives CDR1 SGHRS, CDR2 YFSETQ. Here the CDR3 DNA reads TGCGCCAGCACCACGGGCCAGGGGAAGGAGACCCAGTACTTC. It is translated as CASTTGQGKETQYF.

The table lists this clonotype with many counts. The genes are TRBV6-2 or TRBV6-3 and TRBJ2-3; no clear D. Germline lookup yields CDR1 MNHEY and CDR2 SVGEGT. The V and J ends lost 7 bases and 6 bases respectively, with 17 bases between them. This CDR3 region has 14 residues. CDR3 nucleotide sequence: TGTGCCAGCACGGAGTCAATCCGTTTGGATACGCAGTATTTT. It is translated as CASTESIRLDTQYF.